The 9 T cell receptor beta chains below all came from one sample that was sequenced in a study of blood T cell repertoires in COVID-19. Profiling relied on immunoSEQ multiplex PCR, and the TCRdb table lists in-frame clones only, not all of them. There are around 120,000 clones in the sample; about 83% occur only once, and about 9.5% lies in the top ten. What was sequenced was peripheral blood. The receptors come from a man aged 40-49 years with active or convalescent COVID-19.

The rearrangement joins TRBV7-3 to TRBJ2-3; tentatively, D is TRBD1 (6 bases). Deletions cut 2 bases from V and 6 bases from J, with 15 bases between. There are 15 residues in the CDR3. The germline CDR1 and CDR2 sequences are SGHTA and FQGTGA. CDR3 loop: CASSLGGPAGDTQYF. CDR3 sequence (DNA): TGTGCCAGCAGCTTAGGGGGCCCCGCTGGCGATACGCAGTATTTT.

The J gene is TRBJ2-7, the V gene TRBV19, with 7 bases that match TRBD1. Germline trimming cut 4 bases from V and 1 base from J; bases unmatched to any gene: 7. The CDR3 length is 15 residues. CDR1 is LNHDA, CDR2 SQIVND, per germline (reference sequence). The CDR3 nucleotides read TGTGCCAGTAGTACGGGACAGTCTACTTCCTACGAGCAGTACTTC. As protein: CASSTGQSTSYEQYF.

This clone was seen only a few times. V gene TRBV6-2 or TRBV6-3 combines with J gene TRBJ1-6; 7 nucleotides agree with TRBD1. There are 12 residues in the CDR3. With 6 bases clipped from V and 9 bases from J, the junction kept 2 bases outside the gene matches. CDR1 MNHEY and CDR2 SVGEGT come from the germline V gene. The CDR3 nucleotides are TGTGCCAGCAGCAGGGGGATTTCACCCCTCCACTTT. Translated: CASSRGISPLHF.

The V and J genes are TRBV27 and TRBJ1-1; unclear D gene. CDR3 size: 13 residues. The V gene lost 6 bases and the J gene lost 0 bases, with 8 bases spanning the gap. The V gene's germline CDR1 is MNHEY and CDR2 SMNVEV (reference sequence). The DNA of the CDR3 is TGTGCCAGCAGCAATAGCATGAACACTGAAGCTTTCTTT. Amino acids: CASSNSMNTEAFF.

V usage is TRBV18 and J usage is TRBJ2-3; TRBD2 matches at 7 bases. Germline-derived CDR1 and CDR2 are KGHSH and LQKENI. The junction had 3 bases not matched to a gene; V was cut back by 2 bases and J by 1 base. The CDR3 is 15 amino acids. The CDR3 protein is CASSPGGVGTDTQYF. CDR3 nucleotides: TGTGCCAGCTCACCAGGGGGGGTGGGCACAGATACGCAGTATTTT.

The rearrangement uses TRBV19 and TRBJ1-3, with 8 positions matching TRBD1. The CDR3 sequence is 18 residues long. After removal of 1 base from V and 0 bases from J, the junction contained 8 bases not matched to a gene. Germline values: CDR1 LNHDA, CDR2 SQIVND (reference sequence). The CDR3 DNA sequence: TGTGCCAGTAGTATAGGGGCACGACAGGGGACCTCTGGAAACACCATATATTTT. Its translation: CASSIGARQGTSGNTIYF.

This clone was seen only once. The rearrangement joins TRBV3-1 (or the pseudogene TRBV3-2) to TRBJ1-3, with TRBD1 matching 7 bases. The CDR3 has 15 residues. J gave up 4 bases and V 5 bases, and 8 bases lay outside the gene matches. Per the germline V gene, CDR1 is LGHDT and CDR2 is YNNKEL (reference sequence). The DNA for the CDR3 is TGTGCCAGCAGCAAGCAGGGGGAATTAGGAAACACCATATATTTT. It translates to CASSKQGELGNTIYF.

The gene calls are TRBV6-5 and TRBJ1-2; 8 nucleotides align to TRBD1. CDR1 is MNHEY and CDR2 is SVGAGI in the germline V gene. After removal of 10 bases from V and 8 bases from J, the junction contained 9 bases not matched to a gene. The CDR3 loop spans 12 amino acids. CDR3 loop: CATKWTGFGYTF. The CDR3 DNA reads as TGTGCCACCAAATGGACAGGGTTCGGCTACACCTTC.

The CDR3 DNA reads TGTGCCAGCAGTTTGGAGGGCTCCTATAATTCACCCCTCCACTTT. This codes for CASSLEGSYNSPLHF. The chain couples TRBV27 to TRBJ1-6; D is uncertain. Germline CDR1 is MNHEY and CDR2 is SMNVEV (reference sequence). V lost 3 bases, J lost 0 bases, and 6 bases lay in between. The CDR3 sequence is 15 residues long.